This T cell receptor (beta chain) stems from a study of T cell repertoires in cytomegalovirus infection. This clonotype showed up just a few times. TCRdb itself ran the reads through MiXCR, one entry per CDR3 protein. The sample shows more than 650,000 distinct CDR3 sequences, 35% of them seen only once. Sequencing input: PBMCs. This sequence originates from a human donor in good health (CMV status not recorded). Some clones in this sample may be carry-over from other donors' samples.

The CDR3 DNA reads as TGCGCCAGCAGCCAAGATCGGCCCGGGCAAAGGAATTCACCCCTCCACTTT. It is translated as CASSQDRPGQRNSPLHF. The genes are TRBV4-1 and TRBJ1-6, with D hard to call. Trimming stripped 0 bases from V and 7 bases from J, with 16 bases between. Germline-derived CDR1 and CDR2 are MGHRA and YSYEKL. This CDR3 has 17 residues.